Listed here is a single T cell receptor (beta chain). The antigen remains undetermined. Libraries were prepared by immunoSEQ multiplex PCR; TCRdb keeps only in-frame clonotypes and omits some of them. Among around 2,000,000 clones listed, just under 95% were seen once. V was trimmed by 5 bases and J by 1 base, leaving 8 bases between them. The CDR3 has 12 residues. Germline V gene lookup returns CDR1 SQVTM and CDR2 ANQGSEA. This entry belongs to a study of shared clonotypes between healthy human individuals. Study overall: There were three CD4 naive, three CD4 memory, two CD8 naive and one CD8 memory plates per donor. Study-level results: When compared with the clonotypes that were shared by all four sorted-subset donors, the non-shared clonotypes turned out to have lower generation probabilities.

The naive CD8 population came from CD45RO-negative cells selected for CCR7, without terminally differentiated effector memory CD45RA+ cells. The sample was naive CD8+ T cells sorted from blood. The sequence was collected from a man younger than 35 in good health. V and J are TRBV29-1 and TRBJ1-1; possibly TRBD1 for D (6 bases). In DNA, the CDR3 is TGCAGCGTTCCGGGACAGAACACTGAAGCTTTCTTT. Translating it yields CSVPGQNTEAFF.